Many counts were recorded for the clone carrying this TCR beta chain. The entry originates in a study of T cells in Graves' hyperthyroidism and ophthalmopathy. The source material, RNA transcripts, was used to amplify TCR beta CDR3 regions. With the HTBI primer set, the TCR CDR3 went through a first round of RT-PCR. TCRdb called the multiplex PCR reads again in MiXCR, with one record for every CDR3 protein. The sample holds about 350,000 distinct CDR3 sequences, around 15% seen once. With 7 bases removed from V and 7 bases from J, the gap between germline ends came to 17 bases. The CDR3 has 14 residues. CDR1 and CDR2 from the germline V gene are MNHNS and SASEGT. Diagnosing involved the use of clinical symptoms, serum thyroxine and TRAb, thyroid ultrasound and orbital computed tomography.

Sequenced sample: blood. The rearrangement joins TRBV6-1 to TRBJ2-1; maybe TRBD2 (5 bases). This TCR was recovered from a woman aged 40 to 55 with Graves' ophthalmopathy. CDR3 DNA sequence: TGTGCCAGCACGGAGCCCGCGGGTAAAAATGAGCAGTTCTTC. Translating it yields CASTEPAGKNEQFF.